This TCR beta chain was recovered during a study of vaccination and CD4 T cells after COVID-19 (dated 2022 in TCRdb). Notes on the research overall: Convalescent patients had a positive SARS-CoV-2 result on nasal swab PCR, and of these patients, several had mild disease and one had severe disease. Post-COVID blood samples were collected from convalescent patients a median of about 92 days after diagnosis, with a range of roughly 35 to 180 days. The spike-specific CD4+ TCR repertoire was compared before and after mRNA vaccination in approximately 9 COVID-19 convalescent patients and a few infection-naive healthy vaccine recipients. A few convalescent patients were sampled both early after vaccination (day 14) and late after vaccination (days 161 to 241). Participants received two doses of either the Pfizer-BioNTech BNT162b2 vaccine (n=8) or the Moderna mRNA-1273 vaccine (n=2). The convalescent cohort comprised six males and four females, including two Hispanic individuals, seven Caucasians, two Asians and one multiracial person. Post-vaccine blood samples were collected a median of 72 days after the second vaccine dose, ranging from roughly 14 to 241 days.

The sample's time point label is to be understood as: late sampling 161 to 241 days after vaccination in three convalescent patients. The convalescent patients' positive SARS-CoV-2 PCR tests were from March to December 2020, which was before the Alpha, Beta and Delta variants emerged in the United States. PBMCs were separated from whole blood using Ficoll-Paque Plus gradient centrifugation and then either used fresh or cryopreserved at -140C. Library method: PCR. The listed sequencing device is Illumina iSeq 100. In the paper's pipeline: Non-productive sequences were removed, and CDR3s not starting with C, not ending with F or W, or shorter than 7 amino acids were discarded. Using R version 3.6.1, CDR3 homology was evaluated through Levenshtein distances (stringdist) along with unrooted phylogenetic trees (ape). Starting from the raw public reads, TCRdb applied fastp trimming at Q25, assembled clones with MiXCR and retained in-frame beta chains. Each record represents a unique CDR3 protein, reported with the most common genes and DNA among its rows. The V and J calls were not made by the authors but by TCRdb's processing. The sample table records just under 30,000 distinct CDR3 sequences; roughly 50% of these occur just once. The ten top clones hold 5.8% of the sample.

Overall results and qualifications from the work: In convalescent patients, nearly all vaccine-specific clones (304 of 307) were found to be mono-reactive for SARS-CoV-2 spike rather than cross-reactive with common cold coronaviruses. Among convalescent patients, a median about 87% of the SARS-CoV-2-reactive clones seen after vaccination appeared only after vaccination, which suggests priming specific to the vaccine. Although the median number of SARS-CoV-2-reactive clonotypes went up from 20 to 25 after infection to 38 after vaccination, the increase was not significant. The number of convalescent patients in the study was relatively small, and the study did not examine early timepoints following natural infection.

This clonotype has just a few counts. No antigen is known for it. No much larger clone is present one base from it, and per-base qualities are unavailable. V is shortened by 8 bases, J by 1 base, and the region joining them spans 12 bases. Reading the germline V gene (reference sequence) gives CDR1 DFQATT and CDR2 SNEGSKA. The CDR3 runs 13 amino acids, cysteine and phenylalanine included. The entry retains the CDR3 DNA only, 39 bases that are in frame from base 1. The V and J genes are TRBV20-1 and TRBJ1-5; the D gene lacks a confident call. The starting material was CD4+ T cells from blood, obtained about 7 months after SARS-CoV-2 vaccination. This TCR came from a human donor who had recovered from COVID-19. The CDR3 region reads CSLGGVSNQPQHF. At the DNA level, the sequence is TGCAGTCTAGGAGGCGTGAGCAATCAGCCCCAGCATTTT.